The 16 T cell receptor beta chains reported below all come from one sample, sequenced in a study of blood T cell repertoires in COVID-19. Repertoires were generated with immunoSEQ multiplex PCR, while TCRdb's copy carries only in-frame clones and drops some. The sample shows roughly 81,000 clones, under 85% of them seen only once. Material: peripheral blood. The source of these receptors is a woman aged 70-85 years with acute or convalescent COVID-19.

There are a few counts of this clone. V is TRBV9 and J is TRBJ1-1, with a possible D match to TRBD1 (6 bases). Looked up from germline, CDR1 is SGDLS and CDR2 is YYNGEE. The ends were cut back, 0 bases at V and 0 bases at J, with 12 bases in the middle. This CDR3 contains 16 residues. CDR3 nucleotides: TGTGCCAGCAGCGTAGGGGACACCCCCGTGAACACTGAAGCTTTCTTT. The encoded protein is CASSVGDTPVNTEAFF. Complete variable domain (other parts from reference TRBV9 and TRBJ1-1): DSGVTQTPKHLITATGQRVTLRCSPRSGDLSVYWYQQSLDQGLQFLIQYYNGEERAKGNILERFSAQQFPDLHSELNLSSLELGDSALYFCASSVGDTPVNTEAFFGQGTRLTVV.

The chain carries TRBV5-1 and TRBJ2-2; 7 positions agree with TRBD2. CDR1 and CDR2 (germline): SGHRS, YFSETQ. The CDR3 is made up of 16 amino acids. The V segment lost 4 bases and the J segment 2 bases; nucleotides outside the gene matches: 8. DNA of the CDR3: TGCGCCAGCAGCCTGCGGGAGATAGCCAACACCGGGGAGCTGTTTTTT. The encoded protein is CASSLREIANTGELFF.

The chain has TRBV5-1 and TRBJ1-1; TRBD1 aligns across 7 bases. V was pared by 0 bases and J by 4 bases, with 9 bases of the junction left unmatched. The germline gives CDR1 SGHRS, CDR2 YFSETQ. CDR3 length: 16 amino acids. The CDR3 DNA reads as TGCGCCAGCAGCTTGGACCTACAGGGGTTGACCACTGAAGCTTTCTTT. Translated, it gives CASSLDLQGLTTEAFF.

The chain couples TRBV9 to TRBJ1-2; 9 bases align to TRBD1. Germline CDR1 reads SGDLS; CDR2 reads YYNGEE. Losses at the gene ends were 7 bases for V and 5 bases for J; bases not matched to a gene: 9. The CDR3 loop spans 14 amino acids. CDR3 residues: CASADTGGGYGYTF. The CDR3 DNA is TGTGCCAGCGCCGACACAGGGGGCGGGTATGGCTACACCTTC.

This chain connects TRBV4-2 to TRBJ2-6, with D uncertain. Germline values: CDR1 LGHNA, CDR2 YNFKEQ. With 1 base removed from V and 0 bases from J, the gap between germline ends came to 7 bases. This CDR3 spans 16 amino acids. CDR3 coding DNA: TGTGCCAGCAGCCAAGCAACAGCCTCTGGGGCCAACGTCCTGACTTTC. Protein product: CASSQATASGANVLTF.

This chain connects TRBV12-3 or TRBV12-4 to TRBJ1-1; D is unresolved. V dropped 3 bases and J dropped 5 bases, with 7 bases sitting between them. There are 12 residues in the CDR3. CDR3 sequence (DNA): TGTGCCAGCAGTTTCTCGGGGACTGAAGCTTTCTTT. Its translation is CASSFSGTEAFF.

The rearrangement joins TRBV12-3 or TRBV12-4 to TRBJ2-1; 7 positions match TRBD2. V gave up 8 bases and J gave up 10 bases; unmatched junction bases: 11. This CDR3 contains 13 residues. CDR3 sequence (DNA): TGTGCCAGCGGGGGGAGGGGTGGAGACGAGCAGTTCTTC. This sequence encodes CASGGRGGDEQFF.

The gene calls are TRBV28 and TRBJ1-2; 7 positions match TRBD1. V shed 6 bases and J 5 bases; nucleotides not matched to a gene: 9. This CDR3 has 14 amino acids. In germline, CDR1 is MDHEN, CDR2 SYDVKM. CDR3 bases: TGTGCCAGCAGCCTGACAGGGCGACGGTATGGCTACACCTTC. Translation: CASSLTGRRYGYTF.

The chain joins TRBV27 to TRBJ2-6; D is unclear. The germline V gene has CDR1 MNHEY and CDR2 SMNVEV (reference sequence). CDR3 length: 17 amino acids. Trimming took 3 bases from V and 1 from J, leaving 13 bases between them. Here the CDR3 DNA reads TGTGCCAGCAGTTTGAAATACTCTGTATCTGGGGCCAACGTCCTGACTTTC. Translating gives CASSLKYSVSGANVLTF.

This sequence joins TRBV7-8 and TRBJ1-2; possibly TRBD1 for D (5 bases). CDR1 SGHVS and CDR2 FQNEAQ come from the germline V gene. The CDR3 is made up of 14 amino acids. V lost 5 bases and J 7 bases, leaving 17 bases between the germline ends. The DNA of the CDR3 is TGTGCCAGCAGCCCTTTTCTTCAGGGCGGTGGCTACACCTTC. Amino acids: CASSPFLQGGGYTF.

The chain combines TRBV11-3 with TRBJ2-7; 9 bases line up with TRBD1. Looked up from germline, CDR1 is SGHNT and CDR2 is YENEEA. The V segment lost 4 bases and the J segment 2 bases; nucleotides outside the gene matches: 6. The CDR3 runs 15 residues. The CDR3: CASSYRGHLAYEQYF. The DNA of the CDR3 is TGTGCCAGCAGCTACAGGGGGCACCTTGCCTACGAGCAGTACTTC.

The J gene is TRBJ1-1, the V gene TRBV9, with D possibly TRBD1 on 5 matching bases. The CDR3 extends over 14 amino acids. The germline V and J ends were trimmed by 3 bases and 4 bases, with 13 bases remaining between them. Germline values: CDR1 SGDLS, CDR2 YYNGEE. The CDR3 here is CASSGAGSATEAFF. CDR3 DNA: TGTGCCAGCAGCGGAGCAGGGTCAGCCACTGAAGCTTTCTTT.

This clone was observed once. The V call is TRBV5-5, the J call TRBJ1-5; possibly TRBD1 for D (5 bases). The CDR3 is 15 amino acids. Trimming removed 3 bases from V and 5 bases from J, with 15 bases in between. Germline values: CDR1 SGHKS, CDR2 YYEKEE (reference sequence). CDR3 nucleotides: TGTGCCAGCAGCTCCGATGGGGGGTTTTATCAGCCCCAGCATTTT. This encodes CASSSDGGFYQPQHF.

This clone was recorded once. V usage is TRBV30 and J usage is TRBJ1-3, with D hard to call. This CDR3 spans 12 amino acids. The germline gives CDR1 GTSNPN, CDR2 SVGIG (reference sequence). The V end lost 2 bases, the J end lost 4 bases, and 6 bases lay between the germline ends. The CDR3 DNA reads TGTGCCTGGAGTACAGTCGGAAACACCATATATTTT. It yields the protein CAWSTVGNTIYF. Drawing the rest from reference TRBV30 and TRBJ1-3, the complete variable domain is SQTIHQWPATLVQPVGSPLSLECTVEGTSNPNLYWYRQAAGRGLQLLFYSVGIGQISSEVPQNLSASRPQDRQFILSSKKLLLSDSGFYLCAWSTVGNTIYFGEGSWLTVV.

This chain uses TRBV28 with TRBJ1-5, with TRBD1 identical over 10 bases. V shed 2 bases, J shed 6 bases, and the junction held 10 bases outside the gene matches. This CDR3 has 17 amino acids. Germline CDR1 MDHEN, CDR2 SYDVKM. The CDR3 DNA reads TGTGCCAGCAGTTTACCTGGACAGGGGGTATCGGCTCAGCCCCAGCATTTT. This sequence encodes CASSLPGQGVSAQPQHF.

The chain has TRBV7-2 and TRBJ2-1; 8 bases map to TRBD2. Trimming cost V 2 bases and J 9 bases; bases outside gene matches: 9. The CDR3 contains 15 residues. Germline V CDR1 and CDR2: SGHTA, FQGNSA. The CDR3 DNA sequence: TGTGCCAGCAGCTTATACCTCGAGCGGGGGACTGAGCAGTTCTTC. This encodes CASSLYLERGTEQFF.